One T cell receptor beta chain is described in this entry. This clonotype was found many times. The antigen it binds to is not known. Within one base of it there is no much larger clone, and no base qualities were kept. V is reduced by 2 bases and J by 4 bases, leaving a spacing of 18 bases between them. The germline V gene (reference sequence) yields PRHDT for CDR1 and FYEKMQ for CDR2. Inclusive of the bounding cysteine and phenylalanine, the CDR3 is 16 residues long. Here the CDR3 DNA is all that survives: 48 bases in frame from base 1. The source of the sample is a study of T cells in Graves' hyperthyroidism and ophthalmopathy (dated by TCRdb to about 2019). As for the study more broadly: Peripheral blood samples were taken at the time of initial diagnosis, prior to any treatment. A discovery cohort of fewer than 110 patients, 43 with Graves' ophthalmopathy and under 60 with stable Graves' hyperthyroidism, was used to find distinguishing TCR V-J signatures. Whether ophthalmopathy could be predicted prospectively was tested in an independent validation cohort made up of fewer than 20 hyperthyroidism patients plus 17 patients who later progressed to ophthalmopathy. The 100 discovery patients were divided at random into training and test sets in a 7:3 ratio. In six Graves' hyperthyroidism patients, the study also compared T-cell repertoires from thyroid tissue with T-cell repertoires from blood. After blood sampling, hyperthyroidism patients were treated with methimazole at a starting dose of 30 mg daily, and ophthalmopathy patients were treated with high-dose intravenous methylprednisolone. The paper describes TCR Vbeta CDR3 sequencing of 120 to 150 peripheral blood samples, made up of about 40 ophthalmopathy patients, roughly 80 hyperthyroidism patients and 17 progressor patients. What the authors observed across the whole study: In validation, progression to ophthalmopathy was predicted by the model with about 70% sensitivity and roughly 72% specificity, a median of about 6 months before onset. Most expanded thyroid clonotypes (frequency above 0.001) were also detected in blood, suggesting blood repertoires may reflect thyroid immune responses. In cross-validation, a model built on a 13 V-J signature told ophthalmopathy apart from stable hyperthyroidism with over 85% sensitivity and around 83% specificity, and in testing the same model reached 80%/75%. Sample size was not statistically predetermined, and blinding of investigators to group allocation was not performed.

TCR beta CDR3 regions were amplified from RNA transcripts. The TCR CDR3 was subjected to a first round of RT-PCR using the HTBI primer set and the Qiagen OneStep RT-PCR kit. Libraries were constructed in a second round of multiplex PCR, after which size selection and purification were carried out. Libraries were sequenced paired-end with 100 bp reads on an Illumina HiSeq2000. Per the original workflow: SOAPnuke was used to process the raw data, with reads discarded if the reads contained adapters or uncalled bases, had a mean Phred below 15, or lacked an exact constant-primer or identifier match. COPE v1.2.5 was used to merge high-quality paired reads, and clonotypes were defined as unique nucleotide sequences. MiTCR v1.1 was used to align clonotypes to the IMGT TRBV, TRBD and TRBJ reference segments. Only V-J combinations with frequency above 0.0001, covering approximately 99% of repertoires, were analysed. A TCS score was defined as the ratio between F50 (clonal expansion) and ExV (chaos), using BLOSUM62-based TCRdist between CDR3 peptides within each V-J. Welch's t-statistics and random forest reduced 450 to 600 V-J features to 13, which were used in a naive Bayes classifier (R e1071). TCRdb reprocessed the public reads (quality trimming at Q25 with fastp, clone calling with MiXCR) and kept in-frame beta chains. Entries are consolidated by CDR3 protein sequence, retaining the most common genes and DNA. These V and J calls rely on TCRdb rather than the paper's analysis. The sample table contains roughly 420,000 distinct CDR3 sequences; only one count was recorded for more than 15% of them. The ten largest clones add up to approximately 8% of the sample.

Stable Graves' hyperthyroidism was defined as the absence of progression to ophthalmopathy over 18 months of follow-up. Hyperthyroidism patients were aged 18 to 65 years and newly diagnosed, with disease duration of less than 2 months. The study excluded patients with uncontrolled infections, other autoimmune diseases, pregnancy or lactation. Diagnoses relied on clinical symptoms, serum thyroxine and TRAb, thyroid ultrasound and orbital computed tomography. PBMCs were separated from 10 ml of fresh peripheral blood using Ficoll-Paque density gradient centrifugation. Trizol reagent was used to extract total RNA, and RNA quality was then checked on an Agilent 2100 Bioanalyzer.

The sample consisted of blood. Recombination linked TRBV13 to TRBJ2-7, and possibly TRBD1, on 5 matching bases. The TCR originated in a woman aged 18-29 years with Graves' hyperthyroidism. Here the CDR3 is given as CASSLRYDSPLYEQYF. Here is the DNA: TGTGCCAGCAGCTTACGTTACGACAGTCCCTTATACGAGCAGTACTTC. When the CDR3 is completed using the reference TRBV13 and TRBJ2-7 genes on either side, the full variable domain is AAGVIQSPRHLIKEKRETATLKCYPIPRHDTVYWYQQGPGQDPQFLISFYEKMQSDKGSIPDRFSAQQFSDYHSELNMSSLELGDSALYFCASSLRYDSPLYEQYFGPGTRLTVT.